This T cell receptor beta chain is from a study of response to subunit inactivated influenza vaccine. TCRdb fed the RT-PCR reads into MiXCR, producing one record per CDR3 protein. The data show some 600,000 distinct CDR3 sequences, 11% to 15% seen once. This CDR3 spans 16 amino acids. The V gene end was trimmed by 0 bases and the J gene end by 0 bases; junction bases not matched to a gene: 5. CDR1 and CDR2 from the germline V gene are DFQATT and SNEGSKA (reference sequence). The rearrangement joins TRBV20-1 to TRBJ1-5; 7 positions agree with TRBD1. Sequenced here: PBMCs from blood, sampled roughly 2 weeks before vaccination. This clonotype was obtained from a man in his fifties who received an inactivated influenza vaccine. CDR3 loop: CSARDPDRASNQPQHF. In nucleotides, the CDR3 is TGCAGTGCTAGAGATCCCGACAGGGCTAGCAATCAGCCCCAGCATTTT.